The clone carrying this T cell receptor (beta chain) was seen more than once but under ten times. The data stem from a study of blood T cell repertoires in COVID-19. The method was immunoSEQ multiplex PCR; TCRdb's version includes in-frame clones alone and lacks a portion of them. The sample holds around 170,000 clones, around 74% seen once. This CDR3 is built from 12 residues. Trimming took 2 bases from V and 11 from J, leaving 12 bases between them. From germline, CDR1 is MDHEN and CDR2 SYDVKM. The chain couples TRBV28 to TRBJ1-1, with a weak D call TRBD1 (5 bases). This receptor was identified in a woman older than 75 with acute or convalescent COVID-19. Sequencing was performed on peripheral blood. The CDR3 sequence is CASSLGGVQAFF. The CDR3 DNA sequence: TGTGCCAGCAGTTTAGGAGGGGTGCAGGCTTTCTTT.